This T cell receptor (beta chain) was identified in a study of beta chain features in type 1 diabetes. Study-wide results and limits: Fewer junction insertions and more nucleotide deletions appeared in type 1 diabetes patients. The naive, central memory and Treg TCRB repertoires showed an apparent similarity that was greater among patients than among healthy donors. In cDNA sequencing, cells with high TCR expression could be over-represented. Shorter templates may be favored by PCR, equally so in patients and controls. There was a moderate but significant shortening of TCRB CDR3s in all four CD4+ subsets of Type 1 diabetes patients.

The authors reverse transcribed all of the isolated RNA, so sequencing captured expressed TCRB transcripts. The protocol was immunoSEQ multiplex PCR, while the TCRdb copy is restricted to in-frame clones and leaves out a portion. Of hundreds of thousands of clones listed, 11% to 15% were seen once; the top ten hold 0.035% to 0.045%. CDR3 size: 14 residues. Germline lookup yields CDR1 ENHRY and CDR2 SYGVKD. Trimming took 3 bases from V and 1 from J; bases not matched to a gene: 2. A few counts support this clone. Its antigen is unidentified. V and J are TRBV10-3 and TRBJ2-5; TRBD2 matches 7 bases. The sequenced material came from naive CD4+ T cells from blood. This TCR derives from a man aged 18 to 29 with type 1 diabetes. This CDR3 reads CAISDPGGQETQYF. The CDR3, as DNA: TGTGCCATCAGTGATCCGGGGGGCCAAGAGACCCAGTACTTC.